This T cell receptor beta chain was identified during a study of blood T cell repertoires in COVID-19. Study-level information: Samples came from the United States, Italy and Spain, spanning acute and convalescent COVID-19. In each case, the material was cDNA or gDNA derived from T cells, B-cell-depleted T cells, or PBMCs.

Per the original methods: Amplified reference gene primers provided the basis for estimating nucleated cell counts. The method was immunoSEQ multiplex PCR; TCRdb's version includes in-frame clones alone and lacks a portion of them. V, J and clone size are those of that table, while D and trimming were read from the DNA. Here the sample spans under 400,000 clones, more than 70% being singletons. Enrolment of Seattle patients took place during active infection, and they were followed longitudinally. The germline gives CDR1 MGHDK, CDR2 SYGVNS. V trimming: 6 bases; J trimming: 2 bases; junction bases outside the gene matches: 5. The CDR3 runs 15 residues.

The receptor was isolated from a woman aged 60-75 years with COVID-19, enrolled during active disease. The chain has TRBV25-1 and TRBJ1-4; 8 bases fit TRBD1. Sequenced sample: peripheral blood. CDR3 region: CASSAGTGTNEKLFF. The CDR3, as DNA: TGTGCCAGCAGCGCGGGGACAGGCACTAATGAAAAACTGTTTTTT.